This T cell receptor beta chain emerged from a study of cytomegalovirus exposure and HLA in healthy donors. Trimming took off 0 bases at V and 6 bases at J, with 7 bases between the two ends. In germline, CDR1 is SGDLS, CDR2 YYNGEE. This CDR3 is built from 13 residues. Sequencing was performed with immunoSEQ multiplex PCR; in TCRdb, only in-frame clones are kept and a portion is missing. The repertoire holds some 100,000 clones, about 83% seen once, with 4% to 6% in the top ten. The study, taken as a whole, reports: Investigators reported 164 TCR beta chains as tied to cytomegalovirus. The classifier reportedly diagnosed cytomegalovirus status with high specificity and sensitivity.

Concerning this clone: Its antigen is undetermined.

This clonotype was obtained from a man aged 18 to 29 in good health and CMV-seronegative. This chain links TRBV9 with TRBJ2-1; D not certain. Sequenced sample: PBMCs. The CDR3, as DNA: TGTGCCAGCAGCGTAGTCAGGCCCAATGAGCAGTTCTTC. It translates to CASSVVRPNEQFF. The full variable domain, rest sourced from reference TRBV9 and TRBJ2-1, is DSGVTQTPKHLITATGQRVTLRCSPRSGDLSVYWYQQSLDQGLQFLIQYYNGEERAKGNILERFSAQQFPDLHSELNLSSLELGDSALYFCASSVVRPNEQFFGPGTRLTVL.